The 29 T cell receptor beta chains listed next were all sequenced from one sample in a study of identifying expanded T cells in peripheral blood. Assay: immunoSEQ multiplex PCR; the TCRdb copy retains only in-frame clones and omits some. The sample contains more than 75,000 clones, about 88% of which appear only once. The sequencing input was blood. Every receptor here comes from a person aged 18 to 69 in good health.

The rearrangement uses TRBV11-3 and TRBJ2-7; 8 nucleotides match TRBD2. The trim removed 4 bases at V and 6 bases at J, leaving 8 bases unmatched. The CDR3 is 14 amino acids. In germline, CDR1 is SGHNT, CDR2 YENEEA. The CDR3: CASSSSGSGSEQYF. CDR3 DNA: TGTGCCAGCAGCTCAAGCGGGAGTGGTTCCGAGCAGTACTTC.

This chain joins TRBV29-1 and TRBJ2-7; 11 nucleotides match TRBD2. V dropped 5 bases and J dropped 1; count of bases not matched to a gene: 4. The CDR3 loop spans 14 amino acids. Germline loops: CDR1 SQVTM, CDR2 ANQGSEA. In DNA, the CDR3 is TGCAGCGTTCTGAGACTAGCGGGATCCTACGAGCAGTACTTC. This translates into CSVLRLAGSYEQYF.

This clone was recorded only once. The genes are TRBV5-1 and TRBJ1-4; 7 positions agree with TRBD1. The CDR3 has 14 residues. Germline V gene data show CDR1 as SGHRS and CDR2 as YFSETQ. Losses at the gene ends were 4 bases for V and 6 bases for J; bases not matched to a gene: 6. CDR3 bases: TGCGCCAGCAGCCTCCGACAGGGAGATGAAAAACTGTTTTTT. Its protein product is CASSLRQGDEKLFF. The variable domain in full, with the rest retrieved from reference TRBV5-1 and TRBJ1-4, is KAGVTQTPRYLIKTRGQQVTLSCSPISGHRSVSWYQQTPGQGLQFLFEYFSETQRNKGNFPGRFSGRQFSNSRSEMNVSTLELGDSALYLCASSLRQGDEKLFFGSGTQLSVL.

The chain joins TRBV6-1 to TRBJ1-3; D is unclear. The CDR3 has 11 residues. V gave up 6 bases and J gave up 5 bases, with 5 bases separating them. The germline gives CDR1 MNHNS, CDR2 SASEGT. The CDR3 region is CASSRRNTIYF. The CDR3 DNA reads TGTGCCAGCAGCCGAAGAAACACCATATATTTT.

The chain has TRBV5-1 and TRBJ2-1; a weak D match, TRBD2 (7 bases). Germline lookup yields CDR1 SGHRS and CDR2 YFSETQ. The CDR3 loop spans 16 amino acids. The ends were cut back, 3 bases at V and 5 bases at J, with 18 bases in the middle. The CDR3 protein is CASSSPPGGADNEQFF. The CDR3 DNA reads as TGCGCCAGCAGCTCTCCTCCGGGGGGCGCGGACAATGAGCAGTTCTTC. Supplemented by reference TRBV5-1 and TRBJ2-1, the full variable domain reads KAGVTQTPRYLIKTRGQQVTLSCSPISGHRSVSWYQQTPGQGLQFLFEYFSETQRNKGNFPGRFSGRQFSNSRSEMNVSTLELGDSALYLCASSSPPGGADNEQFFGPGTRLTVL.

This sequence joins TRBV7-3 and TRBJ2-5; 9 nucleotides agree with TRBD2. The V gene end was trimmed by 5 bases and the J gene end by 5 bases; junction bases not matched to a gene: 6. CDR1 is SGHTA, CDR2 FQGTGA, per germline. This CDR3 has 14 amino acids. The CDR3 region has the DNA TGTGCCAGCAGCCTTAGCGGGAGTGGGGAGACCCAGTACTTC. Translation: CASSLSGSGETQYF.

This clone has just one count. The chain has TRBV28 and TRBJ2-7; the D gene is possibly TRBD2 (6 bases). Germline V lookup: CDR1 MDHEN, CDR2 SYDVKM. The CDR3 spans 14 residues. V was clipped by 8 bases and J by 1 base, with 15 bases between them. The CDR3 region is CASRAVGGSYEQYF. In DNA form, the CDR3 reads TGTGCCAGCCGAGCTGTCGGGGGATCCTACGAGCAGTACTTC. Full variable domain (missing parts from reference TRBV28 and TRBJ2-7): DVKVTQSSRYLVKRTGEKVFLECVQDMDHENMFWYRQDPGLGLRLIYFSYDVKMKEKGDIPEGYSVSREKKERFSLILESASTNQTSMYLCASRAVGGSYEQYFGPGTRLTVT.

This clone was detected a few times. V usage is TRBV27 and J usage is TRBJ1-2; 8 bases agree with TRBD1. The V gene's germline CDR1 is MNHEY and CDR2 SMNVEV (reference sequence). The CDR3 is 14 residues long. J lost 7 bases, V lost 0 bases, and 4 bases had no gene match. The CDR3 protein is CASSLSGRGLGYTF. CDR3 in DNA: TGTGCCAGCAGTTTATCGGGCAGGGGGCTTGGCTACACCTTC.

This rearrangement joins TRBV6-1 to TRBJ2-1, with 8 bases fitting TRBD2. V was clipped by 1 base and J by 5 bases; unmatched bases: 4. This CDR3 has 15 residues. Germline CDR1 is MNHNS and CDR2 is SASEGT. The DNA of the CDR3 is TGTGCCAGCAGTGAAGGGGCGGGAGGACACAATGAGCAGTTCTTC. It specifies CASSEGAGGHNEQFF.

The V call is TRBV25-1, the J call TRBJ2-7, with D hard to call. V lost 2 bases to trimming and J lost 4 bases, with 9 bases between them. Germline V lookup: CDR1 MGHDK, CDR2 SYGVNS. This CDR3 has 13 amino acids. DNA for the CDR3: TGTGCCAGCAGTGAACACTCGGTATACGAGCAGTACTTC. This sequence encodes CASSEHSVYEQYF.

The rearrangement joins TRBV9 to TRBJ1-1; 7 bases agree with TRBD1. The CDR3 contains 16 residues. The V gene's germline CDR1 is SGDLS and CDR2 YYNGEE. The ends lost 4 bases at V and 3 bases at J; junction bases unmatched: 12. For the CDR3, the DNA is TGTGCCAGCAGCCCCGGGCCAAACAGGGGAGACACTGAAGCTTTCTTT. Residues: CASSPGPNRGDTEAFF.

Of note for this clone: The same CDR3 also results from other DNA sequences found in this sample. The CDR3, as DNA: TGTGCCAGCAGCCCGGCCTACGAGCAGTACTTC. Protein sequence: CASSPAYEQYF. The chain couples TRBV2 to TRBJ2-7; D remains ambiguous. The germline V gene encodes CDR1 SNHLY and CDR2 FYNNEI. Trimming removed 6 bases at V and 2 bases at J, with 5 bases between. There are 11 residues in the CDR3. The full variable domain, rest sourced from reference TRBV2 and TRBJ2-7, is EPEVTQTPSHQVTQMGQEVILRCVPISNHLYFYWYRQILGQKVEFLVSFYNNEISEKSEIFDDQFSVERPDGSNFTLKIRSTKLEDSAMYFCASSPAYEQYFGPGTRLTVT.

This clone was detected a few times. The chain recombines TRBV30 with TRBJ2-3; either TRBD1 or TRBD2 may fit D (6 bases each). Germline values: CDR1 GTSNPN, CDR2 SVGIG (reference sequence). V dropped 2 bases and J dropped 0 bases, with 12 bases sitting between them. This CDR3 contains 15 residues. The CDR3 spells CAWSRGASSTDTQYF. The DNA of the CDR3 is TGTGCCTGGAGTAGGGGGGCCTCTAGCACAGATACGCAGTATTTT.

V gene TRBV19 combines with J gene TRBJ2-2, with TRBD2 as a possible D gene (6 bases). V lost 7 bases and J 4 bases, leaving 19 bases between the germline ends. This CDR3 contains 16 residues. Per the germline V gene, CDR1 is LNHDA and CDR2 is SQIVND (reference sequence). The CDR3 loop reads CASIPRAGTATGELFF. The CDR3 DNA is TGTGCCAGTATCCCCAGGGCGGGGACTGCCACCGGGGAGCTGTTTTTT. The whole variable domain, filled in from reference TRBV19 and TRBJ2-2, reads DGGITQSPKYLFRKEGQNVTLSCEQNLNHDAMYWYRQDPGQGLRLIYYSQIVNDFQKGDIAEGYSVSREKKESFPLTVTSAQKNPTAFYLCASIPRAGTATGELFFGEGSRLTVL.

V and J are TRBV21-1 and TRBJ2-7; TRBD1 reflects the table's D call only, with no check against the DNA. TRBV21-1 is a known pseudogene. This CDR3 is 15 amino acids long. CDR3 residues: CASSRKSRVSWEQYF. DNA for the CDR3: TGTGCCAGCAGCAGGAAGTCCAGGGTATCGTGGGAGCAGTACTTC.

The chain employs TRBV6-6 and TRBJ2-7, with 8 positions matching TRBD1. Germline trimming cut 6 bases from V and 7 bases from J; bases unmatched to any gene: 11. This CDR3 is built from 14 residues. The germline gives CDR1 MNHNY, CDR2 SVGAGI (reference sequence). The CDR3 region is CASRARQGMEEQYF. The CDR3 DNA sequence: TGTGCCAGCAGGGCCCGACAGGGGATGGAGGAGCAGTACTTC.

V usage is TRBV19 and J usage is TRBJ2-5, with a tentative D call TRBD2 (6 bases). V was shortened by 3 bases and J by 8 bases, with 19 bases between the two germline ends. Germline lookup yields CDR1 LNHDA and CDR2 SQIVND (reference sequence). This CDR3 has 15 amino acids. In nucleotides, the CDR3 is TGTGCCAGTAGTATGCAGGACACCCTCGGGGGAACCCAGTACTTC. Translated, it gives CASSMQDTLGGTQYF.

The chain is built from TRBV30 and TRBJ2-5; 11 bases agree with TRBD2. The length of the CDR3 is 14 residues. The ends lost 8 bases at V and 4 bases at J; junction bases unmatched: 9. Germline CDR1 and CDR2: GTSNPN and SVGIG (reference sequence). CDR3 in amino acids: CAGPLAGAGETQYF. The CDR3 DNA reads as TGTGCCGGACCACTAGCGGGGGCGGGAGAGACCCAGTACTTC.

J is TRBJ2-7 and V is TRBV5-6; D uncertain. V shed 1 base and J shed 1 base, with 18 bases lying between them. There are 17 residues in the CDR3. Germline V gene lookup returns CDR1 SGHDT and CDR2 YYEEEE. CDR3 bases: TGTGCCAGCAGCTTGTACAGACTCGGACCCGGGTCCTACGAGCAGTACTTC. It specifies CASSLYRLGPGSYEQYF.

The CDR3 sequence: CASSSTGDSYNEQFF. CDR3 bases: TGTGCCAGCAGTTCAACAGGGGACTCCTACAATGAGCAGTTCTTC. This sequence joins TRBV6-6 and TRBJ2-1; TRBD1 agrees at 7 bases. The CDR3 consists of 15 residues. The germline V gene encodes CDR1 MNHNY and CDR2 SVGAGI (reference sequence). The junction had 3 bases not matched to a gene; V was cut back by 4 bases and J by 0 bases.

This chain connects TRBV7-2 to TRBJ2-4; 11 nucleotides line up with TRBD2. The CDR3 is made up of 16 amino acids. Germline assignment: CDR1 SGHTA and CDR2 FQGNSA. V trimming: 1 base; J trimming: 9 bases; junction bases outside the gene matches: 8. The DNA of the CDR3 is TGTGCCAGCAGCTTAGATCCCGGGACTAGCGGACCCATTCAGTACTTC. Amino acid sequence: CASSLDPGTSGPIQYF.

CDR3 coding DNA: TGTGCCAGCAGCGGTGGAATAAGGGTCACGAACATTCAGTACTTC. Protein sequence: CASSGGIRVTNIQYF. The genes are TRBV2 and TRBJ2-4; no firm D call. The CDR3 is 15 residues long. The V gene's germline CDR1 is SNHLY and CDR2 FYNNEI. Trimming removed 6 bases at V and 7 bases at J, with 19 bases between.

This chain uses TRBV27 with TRBJ2-5; TRBD1 agrees at 8 bases. Per germline, CDR1 MNHEY and CDR2 SMNVEV (reference sequence). This CDR3 is 15 amino acids long. J was trimmed by 2 bases and V by 5 bases; bases with no gene match: 7. The CDR3 loop reads CASSKGQGFQETQYF. CDR3 bases: TGTGCCAGCAGTAAAGGACAGGGTTTTCAAGAGACCCAGTACTTC.

CDR3 sequence (DNA): TGTGCCAGTAGTTGGGGACAGGGGTCCTACGAGCAGTACTTC. Protein: CASSWGQGSYEQYF. The chain carries TRBV19 and TRBJ2-7, with 10 bases identical to TRBD1. The V gene's germline CDR1 is LNHDA and CDR2 SQIVND (reference sequence). There are 14 residues in the CDR3. The V gene end was trimmed by 5 bases and the J gene end by 1 base; junction bases not matched to a gene: 2.

This chain connects TRBV6-1 to TRBJ1-5, with a weak D call TRBD1 (6 bases). With 8 bases removed from V and 2 bases from J, the gap between germline ends came to 16 bases. Germline values: CDR1 MNHNS, CDR2 SASEGT. The CDR3 extends over 15 amino acids. The CDR3 DNA reads TGTGCCAGCGAGGGGGGGTCGAGTGGCAATCAGCCCCAGCATTTT. As protein: CASEGGSSGNQPQHF.

V gene TRBV19 combines with J gene TRBJ2-7, with D perhaps TRBD2 (6 bases). Trimming pared 3 bases from V and 0 bases from J, leaving 15 bases between. This CDR3 is built from 16 residues. In germline, CDR1 is LNHDA, CDR2 SQIVND (reference sequence). The CDR3 loop reads CASSMGGRFSSYEQYF. The CDR3 bases are TGTGCCAGTAGTATGGGAGGCAGGTTCAGCTCCTACGAGCAGTACTTC.

CDR3 in DNA: TGTGCCAGCAGCTTAGTGGAGGGGGCAGGACAGCCCCAGCATTTT. Its translation: CASSLVEGAGQPQHF. V and J are TRBV7-8 and TRBJ1-5; 7 positions agree with TRBD1. The CDR3 consists of 15 residues. V lost 1 base and J lost 7; bases outside the gene matches: 7. The germline gives CDR1 SGHVS, CDR2 FQNEAQ.

The chain is built from TRBV25-1 and TRBJ2-3; TRBD1 matches at 10 bases. This CDR3 contains 16 residues. Trimming at V came to 2 bases and at J to 5 bases, leaving 7 bases not matched to a gene. Germline CDR1 reads MGHDK; CDR2 reads SYGVNS. DNA of the CDR3: TGTGCCAGCAGTGAAGGGGGGACAGGGGTGGGAGATACGCAGTATTTT. It yields the protein CASSEGGTGVGDTQYF.

The chain couples TRBV5-6 to TRBJ2-1; D is undetermined. The CDR3 is made up of 16 amino acids. The V end was cut by 0 bases, the J end by 0 bases, with 10 bases between. CDR1 SGHDT and CDR2 YYEEEE come from the germline V gene. The CDR3 DNA reads TGTGCCAGCAGCTTGGAAGCAGTCAACTCCTACAATGAGCAGTTCTTC. Its translation is CASSLEAVNSYNEQFF.